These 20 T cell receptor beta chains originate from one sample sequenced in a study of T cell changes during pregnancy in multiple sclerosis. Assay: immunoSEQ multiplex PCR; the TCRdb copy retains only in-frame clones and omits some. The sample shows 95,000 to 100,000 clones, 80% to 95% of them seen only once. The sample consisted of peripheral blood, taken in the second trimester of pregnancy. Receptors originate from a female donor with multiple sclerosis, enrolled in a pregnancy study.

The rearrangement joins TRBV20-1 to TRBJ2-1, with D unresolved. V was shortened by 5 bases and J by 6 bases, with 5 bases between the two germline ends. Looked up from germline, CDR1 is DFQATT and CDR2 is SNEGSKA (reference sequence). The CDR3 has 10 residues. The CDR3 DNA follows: TGCAGTGCTCACTTCAATGAGCAGTTCTTC. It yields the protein CSAHFNEQFF.

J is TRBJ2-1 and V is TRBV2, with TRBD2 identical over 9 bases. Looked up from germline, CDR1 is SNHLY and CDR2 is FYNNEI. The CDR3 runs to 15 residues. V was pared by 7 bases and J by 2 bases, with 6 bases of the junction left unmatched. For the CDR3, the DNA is TGTGCCAGCACCAAAAGCGGGGGGCCCTACAATGAGCAGTTCTTC. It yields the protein CASTKSGGPYNEQFF.

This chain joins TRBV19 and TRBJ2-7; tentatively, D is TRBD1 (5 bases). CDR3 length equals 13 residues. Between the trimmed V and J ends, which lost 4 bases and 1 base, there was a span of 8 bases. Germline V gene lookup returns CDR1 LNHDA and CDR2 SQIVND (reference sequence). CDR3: CASSNRQSYEQYF. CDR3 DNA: TGTGCCAGTAGTAATAGACAGTCCTACGAGCAGTACTTC.

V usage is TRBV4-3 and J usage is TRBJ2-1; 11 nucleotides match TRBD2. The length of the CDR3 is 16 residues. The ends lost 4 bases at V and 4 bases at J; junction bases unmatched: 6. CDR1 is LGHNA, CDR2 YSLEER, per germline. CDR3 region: CASSLRGTSGYNEQFF. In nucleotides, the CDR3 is TGCGCCAGCAGCCTCCGCGGGACTAGCGGTTACAATGAGCAGTTCTTC.

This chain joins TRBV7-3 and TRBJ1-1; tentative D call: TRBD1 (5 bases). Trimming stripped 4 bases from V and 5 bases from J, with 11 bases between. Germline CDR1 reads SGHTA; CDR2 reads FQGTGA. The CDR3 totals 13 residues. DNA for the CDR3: TGTGCCAGCAGCTCGGCGGGGGGGACTGAAGCTTTCTTT. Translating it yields CASSSAGGTEAFF.

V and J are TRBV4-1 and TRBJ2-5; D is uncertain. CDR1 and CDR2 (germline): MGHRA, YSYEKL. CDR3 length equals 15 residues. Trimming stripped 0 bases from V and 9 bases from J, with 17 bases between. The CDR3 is CASSQEWQVSLAQYF. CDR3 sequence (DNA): TGCGCCAGCAGCCAAGAATGGCAAGTGTCGCTGGCCCAGTACTTC.

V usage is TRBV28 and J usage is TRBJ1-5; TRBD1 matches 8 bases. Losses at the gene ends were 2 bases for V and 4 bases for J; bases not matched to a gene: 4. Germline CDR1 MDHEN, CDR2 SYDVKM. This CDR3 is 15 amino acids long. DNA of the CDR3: TGTGCCAGCAGTTTAAGACAGGGGTGGAATCAGCCCCAGCATTTT. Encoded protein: CASSLRQGWNQPQHF.

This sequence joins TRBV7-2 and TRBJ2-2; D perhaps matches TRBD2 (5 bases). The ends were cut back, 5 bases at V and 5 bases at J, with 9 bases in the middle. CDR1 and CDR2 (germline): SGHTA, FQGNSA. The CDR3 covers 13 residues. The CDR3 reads CASSRGLTGELFF. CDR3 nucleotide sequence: TGTGCCAGCAGCCGGGGTTTGACCGGGGAGCTGTTTTTT.

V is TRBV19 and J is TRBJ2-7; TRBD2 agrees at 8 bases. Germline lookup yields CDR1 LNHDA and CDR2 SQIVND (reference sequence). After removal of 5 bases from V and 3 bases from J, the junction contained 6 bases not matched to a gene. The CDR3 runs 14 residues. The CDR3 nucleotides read TGTGCCAGTAGTTCGTCGGGACTAGACTACGAGCAGTACTTC. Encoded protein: CASSSSGLDYEQYF.

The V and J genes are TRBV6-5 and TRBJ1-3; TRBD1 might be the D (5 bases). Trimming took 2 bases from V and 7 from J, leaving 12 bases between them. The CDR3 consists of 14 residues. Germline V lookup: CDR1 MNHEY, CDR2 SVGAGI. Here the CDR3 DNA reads TGTGCCAGCAGTTACGGGTCAGGGAGGAACACCATATATTTT. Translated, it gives CASSYGSGRNTIYF.

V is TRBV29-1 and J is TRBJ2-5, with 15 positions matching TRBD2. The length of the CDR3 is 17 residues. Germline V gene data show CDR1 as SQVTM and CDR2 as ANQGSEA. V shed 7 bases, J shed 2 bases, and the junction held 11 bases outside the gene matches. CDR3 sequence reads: CSGTGLAGGPNQETQYF. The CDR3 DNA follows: TGCAGCGGGACGGGACTAGCGGGAGGCCCCAATCAAGAGACCCAGTACTTC.

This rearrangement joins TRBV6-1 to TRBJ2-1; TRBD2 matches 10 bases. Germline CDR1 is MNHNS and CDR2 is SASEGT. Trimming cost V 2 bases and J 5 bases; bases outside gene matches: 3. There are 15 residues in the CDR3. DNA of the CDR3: TGTGCCAGCAGTGAACTAGCGGGAGTCGACAATGAGCAGTTCTTC. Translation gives CASSELAGVDNEQFF.

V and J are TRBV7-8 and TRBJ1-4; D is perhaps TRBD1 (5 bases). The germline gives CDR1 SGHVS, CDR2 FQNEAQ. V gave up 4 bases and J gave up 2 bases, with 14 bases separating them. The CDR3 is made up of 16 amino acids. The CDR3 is CASSSGFFSTNEKLFF. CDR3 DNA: TGTGCCAGCAGCTCAGGGTTTTTTTCGACTAATGAAAAACTGTTTTTT.

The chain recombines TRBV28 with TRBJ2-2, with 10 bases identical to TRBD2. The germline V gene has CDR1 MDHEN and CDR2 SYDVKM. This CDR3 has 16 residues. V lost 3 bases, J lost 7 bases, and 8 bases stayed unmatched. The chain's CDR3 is CASSFPSGRAIGELFF. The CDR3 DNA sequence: TGTGCCAGCAGTTTTCCCAGCGGGAGGGCCATCGGGGAGCTGTTTTTT.

This chain's CDR3 is CSVEGGNAGLAGREQFF. The DNA for the CDR3 is TGCAGCGTTGAAGGGGGAAATGCGGGACTAGCGGGAAGGGAGCAGTTCTTC. J is TRBJ2-1 and V is TRBV29-1; 13 nucleotides line up with TRBD2. Germline CDR1 is SQVTM and CDR2 is ANQGSEA. This CDR3 has 17 amino acids. Germline trimming cut 1 base from V and 10 bases from J; bases unmatched to any gene: 13.

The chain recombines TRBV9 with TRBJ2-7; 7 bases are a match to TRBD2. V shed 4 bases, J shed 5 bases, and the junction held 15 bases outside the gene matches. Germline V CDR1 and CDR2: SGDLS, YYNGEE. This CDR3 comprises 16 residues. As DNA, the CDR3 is TGTGCCAGCAGCCCCCGACCCGGCCTAGCGGAGGACGAGCAGTACTTC. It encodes CASSPRPGLAEDEQYF.

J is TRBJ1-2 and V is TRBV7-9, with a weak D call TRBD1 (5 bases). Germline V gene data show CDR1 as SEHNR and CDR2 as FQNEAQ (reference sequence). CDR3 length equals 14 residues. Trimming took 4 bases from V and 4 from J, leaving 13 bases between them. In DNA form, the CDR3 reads TGTGCCAGCAGCTCTCTAGGGGATAGCTATGGCTACACCTTC. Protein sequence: CASSSLGDSYGYTF. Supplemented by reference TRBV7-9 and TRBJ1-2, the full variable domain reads DTGVSQNPRHKITKRGQNVTFRCDPISEHNRLYWYRQTLGQGPEFLTYFQNEAQLEKSRLLSDRFSAERPKGSFSTLEIQRTEQGDSAMYLCASSSLGDSYGYTFGSGTRLTVV.

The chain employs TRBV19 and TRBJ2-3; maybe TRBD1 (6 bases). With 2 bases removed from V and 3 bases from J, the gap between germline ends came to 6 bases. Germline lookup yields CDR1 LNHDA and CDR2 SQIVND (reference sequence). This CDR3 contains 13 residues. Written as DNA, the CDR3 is TGTGCCAGTAGTATACAGGGGACAGATACGCAGTATTTT. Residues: CASSIQGTDTQYF.

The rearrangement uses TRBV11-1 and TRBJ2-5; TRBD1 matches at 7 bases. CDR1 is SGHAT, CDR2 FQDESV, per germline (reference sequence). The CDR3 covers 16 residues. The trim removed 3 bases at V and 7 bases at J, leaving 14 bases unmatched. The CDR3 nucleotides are TGTGCCAGCAGCTTGAAGTTACCCGGACAGGCGGGGACCCAGTACTTC. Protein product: CASSLKLPGQAGTQYF. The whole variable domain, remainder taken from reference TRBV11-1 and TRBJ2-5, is EAEVAQSPRYKITEKSQAVAFWCDPISGHATLYWYRQILGQGPELLVQFQDESVVDDSQLPKDRFSAERLKGVDSTLKIQPAELGDSAMYLCASSLKLPGQAGTQYFGPGTRLLVL.

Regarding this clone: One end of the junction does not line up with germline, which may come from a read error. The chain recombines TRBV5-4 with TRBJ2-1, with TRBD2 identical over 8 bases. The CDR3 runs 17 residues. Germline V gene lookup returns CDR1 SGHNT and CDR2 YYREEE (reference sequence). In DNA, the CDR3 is TGTGCCAGCAGCTCGCGTGCCGGGACTAGGCCCTACCATGAGCAGTTCTTC. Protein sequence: CASSSRAGTRPYHEQFF.